What follows is one T cell receptor (beta chain) and its context. Its antigen remains unidentified. The data were obtained in a study of T cell repertoires in cytomegalovirus infection. Study as a whole: Newly reported HLA-C-restricted and thoroughly characterized HLA-B-restricted CMV epitopes were employed. It can be stated that public TCR beta signatures indicated CMV infection as well as a matching HLA type.

Whole-study results and caveats: Using cumulative public TCR beta family frequency, the authors identified those who carried CMV together with the relevant HLA.

V gave up 2 bases and J gave up 7 bases, with 12 bases separating them. The CDR3 covers 13 residues. From germline, CDR1 is MDHEN and CDR2 SYDVKM. TCRdb redid the calling of the reads with MiXCR, one entry per CDR3 protein. The table shows nearly 700,000 distinct CDR3 sequences, with about 33% occurring only once. This sequence was found in a human donor in good health (CMV status not recorded). Some clones in this sample may be carry-over from other donors' samples. The gene calls are TRBV28 and TRBJ2-7; a weak D match, TRBD2 (5 bases). This sample comprised cultured PBMCs, obtained from culture after CMV antigen stimulation. The CDR3 sequence: CASSLVGRGEQYF. Here the CDR3 DNA reads TGTGCCAGCAGTTTAGTGGGGAGAGGGGAGCAGTACTTC.